This T cell receptor beta chain was profiled in a study of cytomegalovirus exposure and HLA in healthy donors. Primers included in the PCR were 60 Vbeta and 13 Jbeta primers. This table comes from immunoSEQ multiplex PCR, and its TCRdb copy is limited to in-frame clones, with some not included. The data contain about 130,000 clones, about 80% of them singletons. The CDR3 length is 14 residues. Germline CDR1 and CDR2: SGHTA and FQGNSA. Deletions cut 1 base from V and 5 bases from J, with 11 bases between. This chain uses TRBV7-2 with TRBJ2-5; D remains ambiguous. The origin of this receptor is a boy younger than 10 in good health and CMV-seronegative. Sequencing used PBMCs. The CDR3 here is CASSLGRIGETQYF. DNA of the CDR3: TGTGCCAGCAGCTTAGGCCGTATCGGGGAGACCCAGTACTTC.